These 22 T cell receptor beta chains originate from one sample sequenced in a study of beta chain features in type 1 diabetes. cDNA synthesis used the whole RNA isolate, giving expressed TCRB sequences. Method: immunoSEQ multiplex PCR; TCRdb's copy keeps in-frame clones and lacks some. In the table there are a few hundred thousand clones, 25% to 35% of which are singletons. Sequencing was carried out using naive CD4+ T cells from blood. The receptors originated from a man between 18 and 35 years old in good health.

J is TRBJ2-3 and V is TRBV30, with TRBD1 identical over 7 bases. This CDR3 comprises 16 residues. Germline CDR1 is GTSNPN and CDR2 is SVGIG (reference sequence). Trimming removed 0 bases from V and 2 bases from J; junction bases left unmatched: 8. The CDR3 bases are TGTGCCTGGAGTGTACTAGGGGGACAGACCACAGATACGCAGTATTTT. It codes for CAWSVLGGQTTDTQYF.

The chain uses TRBV29-1 and TRBJ2-2; no firm D call. Trimming pared 7 bases from V and 6 bases from J, leaving 12 bases between. Germline CDR1 SQVTM, CDR2 ANQGSEA. This CDR3 contains 12 residues. The CDR3 DNA reads TGCAGCGGTGTTAAGGGCTCCGGGGAGCTGTTTTTT. It is translated as CSGVKGSGELFF.

There are a few counts of this clone. Other DNA sequences in the same sample also yield this CDR3. The V call is TRBV28, the J call TRBJ2-7; D is perhaps TRBD2 (5 bases). Trimming cost V 4 bases and J 7 bases, with 8 bases left between them. Germline CDR1 and CDR2: MDHEN and SYDVKM. CDR3 length equals 11 residues. This chain's CDR3 is CASSSSGEQYF. CDR3 DNA: TGTGCCAGCAGTTCCTCGGGGGAGCAGTACTTC.

The chain carries TRBV5-1 and TRBJ1-5, with TRBD1 matching 8 bases. The CDR3 is made up of 15 amino acids. J gave up 4 bases and V 2 bases, and 5 bases lay outside the gene matches. Germline CDR1 is SGHRS and CDR2 is YFSETQ. CDR3 amino acids: CASSLGTGQNQPQHF. The CDR3 DNA reads as TGCGCCAGCAGCTTAGGGACAGGTCAAAATCAGCCCCAGCATTTT.

The chain combines TRBV30 with TRBJ2-1; 11 bases map to TRBD1. V gave up 2 bases and J gave up 9 bases; unmatched junction bases: 6. The CDR3 runs to 14 residues. Germline values: CDR1 GTSNPN, CDR2 SVGIG (reference sequence). CDR3 region: CAWSYGQGAPEQFF. Here the CDR3 DNA reads TGTGCCTGGAGTTATGGACAGGGGGCCCCTGAGCAGTTCTTC.

The rearrangement links TRBV20-1 to TRBJ2-7; D is unclear. The germline gives CDR1 DFQATT, CDR2 SNEGSKA (reference sequence). The CDR3 spans 11 residues. Trimming left V 3 bases short and J 3 bases short, with 6 bases between. Written as DNA, the CDR3 is TGCAGTGCTAGGACTTTCTACGAGCAGTACTTC. This encodes CSARTFYEQYF.

The chain carries TRBV7-9 and TRBJ2-1, with unresolved D. The CDR3 loop spans 16 amino acids. Germline V gene sequence: CDR1 SEHNR, CDR2 FQNEAQ (reference sequence). Trimming pared 5 bases from V and 7 bases from J, leaving 21 bases between. CDR3 DNA: TGTGCCAGCAGCCCCCTGGCGTGGTCTTCCGAAAATGAGCAGTTCTTC. Translated, it gives CASSPLAWSSENEQFF.

This chain joins TRBV28 and TRBJ2-7; no firm D call. Between the trimmed V and J ends, which lost 5 bases and 3 bases, there was a span of 17 bases. Germline V CDR1 and CDR2: MDHEN, SYDVKM. This CDR3 spans 15 amino acids. CDR3 sequence reads: CASSPHAGILYEQYF. Written as DNA, the CDR3 is TGTGCCAGCAGTCCTCATGCCGGCATCCTCTACGAGCAGTACTTC.

This chain connects TRBV10-3 to TRBJ2-1; TRBD2 aligns across 11 bases. With V trimmed by 1 base and J by 6 bases, 8 bases remained unmatched. The CDR3 spans 17 residues. From germline, CDR1 is ENHRY and CDR2 SYGVKD. The CDR3 sequence is CAISEFTGTSGANEQFF. CDR3 bases: TGTGCCATCAGTGAGTTTACCGGGACTAGCGGAGCCAATGAGCAGTTCTTC.

This rearrangement joins TRBV15 to TRBJ2-7, with TRBD1 identical over 7 bases. The CDR3 extends over 14 amino acids. V dropped 4 bases and J dropped 2; count of bases not matched to a gene: 5. Germline V gene sequence: CDR1 LNHNV, CDR2 YYDKDF (reference sequence). CDR3 in amino acids: CATSIPTGTYEQYF. For the CDR3, the DNA is TGTGCCACCAGCATCCCGACAGGGACCTACGAGCAGTACTTC.

V is TRBV30 and J is TRBJ2-7; D possibly corresponds to TRBD2 (5 bases). CDR3 length: 13 amino acids. Germline lookup yields CDR1 GTSNPN and CDR2 SVGIG (reference sequence). The V end was cut by 3 bases, the J end by 7 bases, with 16 bases between. CDR3 in DNA: TGTGCCTGGAGAGGCCTGGCGACGGGGGAGCAGTACTTC. Its protein is CAWRGLATGEQYF.

The chain uses TRBV7-2 and TRBJ2-3; D unresolved. Trimming took 3 bases from V and 11 from J, leaving 15 bases between them. Germline V lookup: CDR1 SGHTA, CDR2 FQGNSA. The CDR3 loop spans 13 amino acids. The CDR3 loop reads CASSLDAALGQYF. CDR3 in DNA: TGTGCCAGCAGCTTGGACGCGGCTCTGGGGCAGTATTTT.

This chain links TRBV5-1 with TRBJ2-1; D call uncertain. Germline CDR1 SGHRS, CDR2 YFSETQ. Trimming took off 5 bases at V and 0 bases at J, with 9 bases between the two ends. This CDR3 contains 14 residues. CDR3 nucleotides: TGCGCCAGCAGGGACCTTAGCTCCTACAATGAGCAGTTCTTC. Protein product: CASRDLSSYNEQFF.

This clone was counted a few times. The J gene is TRBJ1-1, the V gene TRBV19; D call uncertain. In germline, CDR1 is LNHDA, CDR2 SQIVND (reference sequence). V was trimmed by 6 bases and J by 3 bases, leaving 5 bases between them. CDR3 size: 11 residues. CDR3 protein: CASRLHTEAFF. The CDR3 DNA reads as TGTGCCAGTAGGCTTCACACTGAAGCTTTCTTT.

In its sample, this clone was seen a few times. This rearrangement joins TRBV5-4 to TRBJ2-3; TRBD2 agrees at 7 bases. After removal of 4 bases from V and 3 bases from J, the junction contained 2 bases not matched to a gene. The germline CDR1 and CDR2 sequences are SGHNT and YYREEE (reference sequence). The CDR3 consists of 13 residues. The CDR3 region has the DNA TGTGCCAGCAGCCAAGCGGGAACAGATACGCAGTATTTT. This translates into CASSQAGTDTQYF.

In its sample, this clone was seen a few times. The rearrangement links TRBV7-6 to TRBJ2-7; 7 bases agree with TRBD2. V dropped 5 bases and J dropped 0; count of bases not matched to a gene: 16. The CDR3 covers 18 residues. The germline CDR1 and CDR2 sequences are SGHVS and FNYEAQ. CDR3 nucleotide sequence: TGTGCCAGCAGCGGGGGGGAGGTAGCGGGTTCAAGCTCCTACGAGCAGTACTTC. Its translation is CASSGGEVAGSSSYEQYF.

As concerns this clone: The same CDR3 arises from other DNA sequences in this sample as well. The rearrangement links TRBV28 to TRBJ2-7; 7 bases are shared with TRBD1. J was trimmed by 1 base and V by 6 bases; bases with no gene match: 3. The length of the CDR3 is 13 residues. Germline V gene sequence: CDR1 MDHEN, CDR2 SYDVKM. CDR3 amino acids: CASSPGQSYEQYF. The CDR3, as DNA: TGTGCCAGCAGCCCGGGACAGTCCTACGAGCAGTACTTC.

This clone has a handful of counts. V usage is TRBV27 and J usage is TRBJ2-2; D gene uncertain. This CDR3 comprises 15 residues. V was cut by 8 bases and J by 7 bases, with 20 bases left in between. CDR1 is MNHEY and CDR2 is SMNVEV in the germline V gene (reference sequence). CDR3 in DNA: TGTGCCAGCGCCGCGATCGTAGTAAGGAGCGGGGAGCTGTTTTTT. It encodes CASAAIVVRSGELFF.

This clone was counted a few times. The chain recombines TRBV4-3 with TRBJ2-7; 10 positions match TRBD1. J was trimmed by 6 bases and V by 5 bases; bases with no gene match: 4. This CDR3 has 13 residues. Germline CDR1 and CDR2: LGHNA and YSLEER. The CDR3 region is CASSNRQGAEQYF. The DNA for the CDR3 is TGCGCCAGCAGCAACCGACAGGGGGCCGAGCAGTACTTC.

This chain links TRBV10-3 with TRBJ2-5, with D perhaps TRBD1 (6 bases). The CDR3 is 14 residues long. V dropped 6 bases and J dropped 4 bases, with 15 bases sitting between them. CDR1 and CDR2 (germline): ENHRY, SYGVKD. The CDR3 DNA follows: TGTGCCATCAGCTTACAGGGCAACCCAGAGACCCAGTACTTC. It translates to CAISLQGNPETQYF.

The chain has TRBV30 and TRBJ1-1; 9 nucleotides line up with TRBD1. V was pared by 2 bases and J by 3 bases, with 7 bases of the junction left unmatched. The CDR3 spans 15 residues. Germline V gives CDR1 GTSNPN, CDR2 SVGIG (reference sequence). The CDR3 bases are TGTGCCTGGAGTCTTGACGGACAGGGGCACACTGAAGCTTTCTTT. Residues: CAWSLDGQGHTEAFF.

This clone showed up just a few times. The chain recombines TRBV5-1 with TRBJ1-2; weak D call: TRBD1 (5 bases). The germline V gene encodes CDR1 SGHRS and CDR2 YFSETQ. Trimming cost V 4 bases and J 7 bases, with 14 bases left between them. This CDR3 is built from 13 residues. The chain's CDR3 is CASSPGTGGGYTF. CDR3 DNA: TGCGCCAGCAGCCCAGGGACGGGCGGTGGCTACACCTTC.